The 3 T cell receptor beta chains listed next were all sequenced from one sample in a study of blood T cell repertoires in COVID-19. Repertoires were generated with immunoSEQ multiplex PCR, while TCRdb's copy carries only in-frame clones and drops some. The sample has some 70,000 clones, about nine tenths seen once. Sequenced sample: peripheral blood. The receptors were gathered from a man in his forties or fifties with active COVID-19.

This chain uses TRBV6-2 or TRBV6-3 with TRBJ1-2; the D gene is possibly TRBD1 (5 bases). Trimming cost V 5 bases and J 4 bases, with 20 bases left between them. CDR1 and CDR2 (germline): MNHEY, SVGEGT. The CDR3 sequence is 16 residues long. The CDR3 bases are TGTGCCAGCAGTCACTGGACACCAGGAAACCCCTATGGCTACACCTTC. Translated: CASSHWTPGNPYGYTF.

The V call is TRBV2, the J call TRBJ2-2; tentative D call: TRBD2 (6 bases). V was pared by 5 bases and J by 5 bases, with 15 bases between. This CDR3 contains 15 residues. CDR1 SNHLY and CDR2 FYNNEI come from the germline V gene. DNA for the CDR3: TGTGCCAGCAGTCCCCGCGGAGGGAGGACCGGGGAGCTGTTTTTT. Translating it yields CASSPRGGRTGELFF.

This clone was found once. J is TRBJ1-2 and V is TRBV18, with TRBD1 matching 8 bases. The CDR3 sequence is 14 residues long. The germline CDR1 and CDR2 sequences are KGHSH and LQKENI. The V segment lost 3 bases and the J segment 5 bases; nucleotides outside the gene matches: 5. The CDR3 sequence is CASSPTGQDYGYTF. DNA of the CDR3: TGTGCCAGCTCACCTACGGGACAGGATTATGGCTACACCTTC.